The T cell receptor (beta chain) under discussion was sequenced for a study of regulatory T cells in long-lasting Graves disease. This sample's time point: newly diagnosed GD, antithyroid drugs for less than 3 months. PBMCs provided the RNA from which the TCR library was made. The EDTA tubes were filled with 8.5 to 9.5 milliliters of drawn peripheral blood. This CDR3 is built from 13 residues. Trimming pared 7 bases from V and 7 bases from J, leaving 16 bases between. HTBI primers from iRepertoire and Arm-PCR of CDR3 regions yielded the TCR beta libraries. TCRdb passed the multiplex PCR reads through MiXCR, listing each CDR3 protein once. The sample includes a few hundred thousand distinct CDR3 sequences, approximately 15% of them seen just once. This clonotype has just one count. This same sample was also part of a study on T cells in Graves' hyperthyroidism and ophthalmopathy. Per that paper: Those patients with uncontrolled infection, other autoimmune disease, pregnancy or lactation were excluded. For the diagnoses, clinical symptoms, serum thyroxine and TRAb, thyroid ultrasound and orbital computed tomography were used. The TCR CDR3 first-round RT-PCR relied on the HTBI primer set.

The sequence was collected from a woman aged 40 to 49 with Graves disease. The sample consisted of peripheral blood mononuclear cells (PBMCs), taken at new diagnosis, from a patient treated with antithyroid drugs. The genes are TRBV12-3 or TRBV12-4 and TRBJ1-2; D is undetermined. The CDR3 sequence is CASNSGGWLGYTF. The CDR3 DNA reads TGTGCCAGCAACTCGGGTGGGTGGCTTGGCTACACCTTC.